A single sample is the source of the 32 T cell receptor beta chains below, sequenced in a study of blood T cell repertoires in COVID-19. Libraries were prepared by immunoSEQ multiplex PCR; TCRdb keeps only in-frame clonotypes and omits some of them. Of 180,000 or so clones listed, 60% to 80% are singletons. Input material: PBMCs or T cells enriched from blood (not recorded which). These receptors all stem from a man in his sixties who had been exposed to COVID-19.

CDR3 DNA: TGTGCCAGCAGGGGGGCAAGTTTGAACACTGAAGCTTTCTTT. It yields the protein CASRGASLNTEAFF. This rearrangement joins TRBV6-5 to TRBJ1-1; possibly TRBD1 for D (6 bases). Trimming took off 6 bases at V and 0 bases at J, with 11 bases between the two ends. The CDR3 loop spans 14 amino acids. Germline V lookup: CDR1 MNHEY, CDR2 SVGAGI.

The rearrangement uses TRBV11-2 and TRBJ2-7, with TRBD2 matching over 7 bases. V lost 5 bases, J lost 9 bases, and 10 bases stayed unmatched. The length of the CDR3 is 13 residues. Germline CDR1 SGHAT, CDR2 FQNNGV. The CDR3 DNA follows: TGTGCCAGCAGCCAGACTAGCTCCCCGGTGCAGTACTTC. Translation gives CASSQTSSPVQYF.

The J gene is TRBJ1-3, the V gene TRBV12-5; the D gene is possibly TRBD1 (5 bases). The CDR3 loop spans 17 amino acids. Per germline, CDR1 LGHNT and CDR2 FRNRAP. V was trimmed by 0 bases and J by 1 base, leaving 13 bases between them. The CDR3, as DNA: TGTGCTAGTGGTTTGGTACTTAGGGACTTATCTGGAAACACCATATATTTT. This encodes CASGLVLRDLSGNTIYF.

The rearrangement joins TRBV7-2 to TRBJ2-5; TRBD1 aligns across 7 bases. V lost 5 bases to trimming and J lost 5 bases; unmatched junction nucleotides: 8. The CDR3 is made up of 14 amino acids. CDR1 and CDR2 (germline): SGHTA, FQGNSA. Written as DNA, the CDR3 is TGTGCCAGCAGCCAACCGGGACAGCCTGAGACCCAGTACTTC. Protein product: CASSQPGQPETQYF.

CDR3 nucleotides: TGTGCCAGCAGCCCGTTAACAGGGGGCGGGAACACTGAAGCTTTCTTT. Translated, it gives CASSPLTGGGNTEAFF. The chain couples TRBV3-1 (or the pseudogene TRBV3-2) to TRBJ1-1; 9 bases align to TRBD1. The CDR3 consists of 16 residues. Per the germline V gene, CDR1 is LGHDT and CDR2 is YNNKEL (reference sequence). J lost 1 base, V lost 4 bases, and 7 bases had no gene match.

The chain couples TRBV11-2 to TRBJ1-2; TRBD1 aligns across 8 bases. This CDR3 region has 13 residues. The trim removed 2 bases at V and 8 bases at J, leaving 4 bases unmatched. The germline V gene has CDR1 SGHAT and CDR2 FQNNGV. DNA for the CDR3: TGTGCCAGCAGCTTACAGGGGGCAGGGGGCTACACCTTC. Translation gives CASSLQGAGGYTF.

The chain is built from TRBV19 and TRBJ1-1; D not resolved. V was shortened by 2 bases and J by 7 bases, with 5 bases between the two germline ends. The germline V gene encodes CDR1 LNHDA and CDR2 SQIVND (reference sequence). The CDR3 spans 11 residues. This CDR3 reads CASSITSEAFF. CDR3 nucleotide sequence: TGTGCCAGTAGTATAACAAGTGAAGCTTTCTTT.

The rearrangement links TRBV28 to TRBJ1-2; TRBD1 matches 10 bases. Germline V gene lookup returns CDR1 MDHEN and CDR2 SYDVKM. V dropped 6 bases and J dropped 2; count of bases not matched to a gene: 12. The CDR3 runs to 17 residues. The CDR3 is CASRVSGTGAINYGYTF. The CDR3 bases are TGTGCCAGCAGAGTATCCGGGACAGGGGCGATAAACTATGGCTACACCTTC.

The V and J genes are TRBV14 and TRBJ1-5; D perhaps matches TRBD1 (5 bases). The CDR3 is 13 amino acids. V was shortened by 0 bases and J by 15 bases, with 15 bases between the two germline ends. Germline CDR1 SGHDN, CDR2 FVKESK. The CDR3 DNA is TGTGCCAGCAGCCAAGATCTACAGGCGCCGCTGCATTTT. Its protein is CASSQDLQAPLHF. The variable domain in full, with the rest retrieved from reference TRBV14 and TRBJ1-5, is EAGVTQFPSHSVIEKGQTVTLRCDPISGHDNLYWYRRVMGKEIKFLLHFVKESKQDESGMPNNRFLAERTGGTYSTLKVQPAELEDSGVYFCASSQDLQAPLHFGDGTRLSIL.

The chain has TRBV30 and TRBJ2-1, with TRBD1 identical over 12 bases. The CDR3 is made up of 14 amino acids. Germline V lookup: CDR1 GTSNPN, CDR2 SVGIG (reference sequence). V lost 7 bases and J lost 6; bases outside the gene matches: 7. The CDR3 region has the DNA TGTGCCTCCCTGGGACAGGGGGCAACCAATGAGCAGTTCTTC. Translating gives CASLGQGATNEQFF.

This rearrangement joins TRBV5-6 to TRBJ2-3; 7 positions agree with TRBD2. The CDR3 runs 16 residues. J was trimmed by 5 bases and V by 4 bases; bases with no gene match: 13. Germline V gene lookup returns CDR1 SGHDT and CDR2 YYEEEE. For the CDR3, the DNA is TGTGCCAGCAGCCCTCTTGCACCGGGGGGAATAGATACGCAGTATTTT. This sequence encodes CASSPLAPGGIDTQYF.

In this sample, this clone turned up once. The chain has TRBV6-5 and TRBJ2-3; 9 nucleotides align to TRBD2. There are 15 residues in the CDR3. V lost 4 bases and J lost 6; bases outside the gene matches: 8. CDR1 MNHEY and CDR2 SVGAGI come from the germline V gene. CDR3 sequence: CASSLGSGSADTQYF. CDR3 coding DNA: TGTGCCAGCAGTTTAGGTAGCGGGAGCGCGGATACGCAGTATTTT.

The count of this clone is one. J is TRBJ1-5 and V is TRBV7-6; D may be TRBD1 (6 bases). The CDR3 loop spans 17 amino acids. Trimming removed 1 base at V and 0 bases at J, with 13 bases between. Germline V gene data show CDR1 as SGHVS and CDR2 as FNYEAQ. CDR3 DNA sequence: TGTGCCAGCAGCTTAGAGTCCCCAGGGGCTAGCAATCAGCCCCAGCATTTT. This translates into CASSLESPGASNQPQHF.

The rearrangement joins TRBV27 to TRBJ1-5; unclear D gene. The CDR3 loop spans 14 amino acids. With 5 bases removed from V and 2 bases from J, the gap between germline ends came to 10 bases. Germline CDR1 reads MNHEY; CDR2 reads SMNVEV (reference sequence). CDR3 coding DNA: TGTGCCAGCAGTCTACCCGGGGGCAATCAGCCCCAGCATTTT. Translation gives CASSLPGGNQPQHF.

The chain is built from TRBV7-9 and TRBJ1-5; 9 bases agree with TRBD1. The CDR3 has 16 amino acids. V lost 5 bases to trimming and J lost 2 bases; unmatched junction nucleotides: 7. Looked up from germline, CDR1 is SEHNR and CDR2 is FQNEAQ (reference sequence). The CDR3 sequence is CASSEQGASGNQPQHF. Here the CDR3 DNA reads TGTGCCAGCAGCGAACAGGGGGCGAGTGGCAATCAGCCCCAGCATTTT.

The V gene is TRBV19, the J gene TRBJ1-6; D uncertain. V shed 3 bases and J shed 4 bases, with 10 bases lying between them. Germline V CDR1 and CDR2: LNHDA, SQIVND (reference sequence). The CDR3 totals 15 residues. The CDR3 DNA follows: TGTGCCAGTAGTATGTCGGTGTCGTATAATTCACCCCTCCACTTT. It translates to CASSMSVSYNSPLHF.

J is TRBJ1-2 and V is TRBV30, with a tentative D call TRBD1 (5 bases). Germline CDR1 reads GTSNPN; CDR2 reads SVGIG (reference sequence). Trimming removed 0 bases at V and 8 bases at J, with 19 bases between. This CDR3 is 15 amino acids long. DNA of the CDR3: TGTGCCTGGAGTGTATCCGGGGGGGGATCCGTCGGCTACACCTTC. The encoded protein is CAWSVSGGGSVGYTF. The full variable domain, in which reference TRBV30 and TRBJ1-2 provide the parts outside the CDR3, is SQTIHQWPATLVQPVGSPLSLECTVEGTSNPNLYWYRQAAGRGLQLLFYSVGIGQISSEVPQNLSASRPQDRQFILSSKKLLLSDSGFYLCAWSVSGGGSVGYTFGSGTRLTVV.

This clone occurred once. The chain couples TRBV2 to TRBJ2-6; 9 bases are shared with TRBD1. The germline gives CDR1 SNHLY, CDR2 FYNNEI. The CDR3 covers 18 residues. V shed 5 bases, J shed 2 bases, and the junction held 10 bases outside the gene matches. The CDR3, as DNA: TGTGCCAGCAGTTATCCGGGACAGGGTATAACTGGGGCCAACGTCCTGACTTTC. As protein: CASSYPGQGITGANVLTF.

The chain has TRBV7-3 and TRBJ1-1; perhaps TRBD1 as D (6 bases). The germline V gene encodes CDR1 SGHTA and CDR2 FQGTGA. The CDR3 covers 14 residues. Trimming removed 4 bases at V and 1 base at J, with 10 bases between. In DNA, the CDR3 is TGTGCCAGCAGCTCCACAGGGACGAACACTGAAGCTTTCTTT. It yields the protein CASSSTGTNTEAFF.

This rearrangement joins TRBV7-9 to TRBJ2-1; the match to TRBD2 covers 9 bases. Germline V gene lookup returns CDR1 SEHNR and CDR2 FQNEAQ (reference sequence). V dropped 2 bases and J dropped 6; count of bases not matched to a gene: 14. The CDR3 is 18 residues long. The CDR3 DNA sequence: TGTGCCAGCAGCTTAAGGAGCGGTTTGGGGACTAGCACCAATGAGCAGTTCTTC. Its protein is CASSLRSGLGTSTNEQFF.

The chain joins TRBV3-1 (or the pseudogene TRBV3-2) to TRBJ2-5; a weak D match, TRBD1 (5 bases). Trimming cost V 1 base and J 5 bases, with 17 bases left between them. Germline CDR1 and CDR2: LGHDT and YNNKEL (reference sequence). The CDR3 contains 16 residues. CDR3: CASSQVSGSRWETQYF. For the CDR3, the DNA is TGTGCCAGCAGCCAAGTTTCAGGGTCTAGATGGGAGACCCAGTACTTC.

J is TRBJ2-5 and V is TRBV7-3; the D is unclear. Germline CDR1 is SGHTA and CDR2 is FQGTGA. The CDR3 consists of 13 residues. V lost 5 bases, J lost 5 bases, and 12 bases lay in between. The CDR3 is CASSPNAIETQYF. DNA of the CDR3: TGTGCCAGCAGCCCCAACGCGATTGAGACCCAGTACTTC.

In this sample, this clone turned up once. The gene calls are TRBV28 and TRBJ2-5, with TRBD2 as a possible D gene (6 bases). The CDR3 has 16 amino acids. Per germline, CDR1 MDHEN and CDR2 SYDVKM. V shed 2 bases and J shed 1 base, with 14 bases lying between them. In DNA, the CDR3 is TGTGCCAGCAGTTTACCGGTCGGAGGGGTCCAAGAGACCCAGTACTTC. Amino acid sequence: CASSLPVGGVQETQYF.

This chain links TRBV4-1 with TRBJ2-4, with 9 bases identical to TRBD1. The CDR3 covers 17 residues. Germline V gives CDR1 MGHRA, CDR2 YSYEKL. Trimming at V came to 4 bases and at J to 2 bases, leaving 9 bases not matched to a gene. The CDR3 spells CASSPFLGQGPKNIQYF. The CDR3 DNA reads TGCGCCAGCAGCCCGTTCCTGGGACAGGGTCCCAAAAACATTCAGTACTTC.

This clone was seen a single time. This chain links TRBV28 with TRBJ1-2; 10 bases are a match to TRBD1. Germline trimming cut 5 bases from V and 3 bases from J; bases unmatched to any gene: 6. Germline assignment: CDR1 MDHEN and CDR2 SYDVKM. The CDR3 is 15 amino acids. The CDR3 DNA is TGTGCCAGCAGTCTGGGACAGGGGAGACACTATGGCTACACCTTC. Amino acid sequence: CASSLGQGRHYGYTF.

The chain carries TRBV29-1 and TRBJ2-3, with 9 bases lining up with TRBD1. The CDR3 length is 13 residues. Germline trimming cut 3 bases from V and 10 bases from J; bases unmatched to any gene: 8. The germline CDR1 and CDR2 sequences are SQVTM and ANQGSEA. The DNA for the CDR3 is TGCAGCGTTGAGAGGGGACAGGGTGTGTCGCAGTATTTT. Its translation: CSVERGQGVSQYF.

The chain uses TRBV10-2 and TRBJ1-1; TRBD1 aligns across 7 bases. The germline V gene encodes CDR1 WSHSY and CDR2 SAAADI. The CDR3 totals 14 residues. J was trimmed by 0 bases and V by 6 bases; bases with no gene match: 4. The CDR3 nucleotides read TGCGCCAGCAGCGGACAGGTTTTGAACACTGAAGCTTTCTTT. Its translation is CASSGQVLNTEAFF.

The J gene is TRBJ1-1, the V gene TRBV29-1, with 9 nucleotides matching TRBD1. CDR1 is SQVTM and CDR2 is ANQGSEA in the germline V gene. Trimming cost V 6 bases and J 4 bases; bases outside gene matches: 0. This CDR3 has 11 amino acids. This CDR3 reads CSVTGGTEAFF. The CDR3 DNA follows: TGCAGCGTGACAGGGGGCACTGAAGCTTTCTTT.

The rearrangement joins TRBV7-6 to TRBJ2-3, with D unresolved. The germline V gene has CDR1 SGHVS and CDR2 FNYEAQ. This CDR3 spans 14 amino acids. Trimming took 1 base from V and 1 from J, leaving 6 bases between them. The chain's CDR3 is CASSLETGTDTQYF. The CDR3 DNA follows: TGTGCCAGCAGCTTAGAAACAGGCACAGATACGCAGTATTTT.

The chain couples TRBV5-1 to TRBJ1-1; 8 bases fit TRBD1. The germline gives CDR1 SGHRS, CDR2 YFSETQ. V lost 0 bases and J lost 1; bases outside the gene matches: 2. The CDR3 loop spans 15 amino acids. The DNA of the CDR3 is TGCGCCAGCAGCTTGGCAGGGGGCTCGAACACTGAAGCTTTCTTT. This encodes CASSLAGGSNTEAFF.

This chain uses TRBV19 with TRBJ2-1; tentatively, D is TRBD2 (6 bases). The CDR3 totals 15 residues. Trimming took 6 bases from V and 5 from J, leaving 17 bases between them. Per the germline V gene, CDR1 is LNHDA and CDR2 is SQIVND (reference sequence). The CDR3 protein is CASRPGGSWHNEQFF. In DNA, the CDR3 is TGTGCCAGTAGGCCTGGGGGGTCGTGGCACAATGAGCAGTTCTTC.

This chain links TRBV5-1 with TRBJ2-1; maybe TRBD2 (5 bases). The CDR3 is made up of 17 amino acids. Germline CDR1 SGHRS, CDR2 YFSETQ. V was cut by 5 bases and J by 0 bases, with 18 bases left in between. The CDR3 DNA sequence: TGCGCCAGCAGTTTCAGCGGAGCCCCGAGCTCCTACAATGAGCAGTTCTTC. Translated: CASSFSGAPSSYNEQFF.